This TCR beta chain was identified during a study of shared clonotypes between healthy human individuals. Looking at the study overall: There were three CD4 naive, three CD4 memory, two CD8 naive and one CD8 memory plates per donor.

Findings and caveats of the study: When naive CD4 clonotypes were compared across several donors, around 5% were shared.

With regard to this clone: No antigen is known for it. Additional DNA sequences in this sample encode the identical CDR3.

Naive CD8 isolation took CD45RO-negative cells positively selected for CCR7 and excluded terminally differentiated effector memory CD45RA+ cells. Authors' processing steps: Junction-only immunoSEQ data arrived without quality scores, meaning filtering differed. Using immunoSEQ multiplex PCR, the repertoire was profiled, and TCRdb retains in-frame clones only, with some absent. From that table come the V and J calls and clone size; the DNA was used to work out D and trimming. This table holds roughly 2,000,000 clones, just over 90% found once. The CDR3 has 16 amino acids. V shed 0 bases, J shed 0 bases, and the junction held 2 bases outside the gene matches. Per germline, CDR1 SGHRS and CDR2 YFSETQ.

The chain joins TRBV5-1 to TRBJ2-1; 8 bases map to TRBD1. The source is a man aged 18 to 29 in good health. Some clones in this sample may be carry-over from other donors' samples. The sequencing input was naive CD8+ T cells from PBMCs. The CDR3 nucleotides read TGCGCCAGCAGCTTGGGCACAGGGGGCTCCTACAATGAGCAGTTCTTC. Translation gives CASSLGTGGSYNEQFF.